This TCR beta chain stems from a study of pediatric ulcerative colitis. Study-wide background: Disease was pancolitis in six or seven and left-sided in two, histology-confirmed.

During colonoscopy, one to two rectal pinch biopsies were collected. The CDR3 consists of 13 residues. V was clipped by 1 base and J by 9 bases, with 10 bases between them. The germline V gene encodes CDR1 LGHNA and CDR2 YNFKEQ. The protocol was immunoSEQ multiplex PCR, while the TCRdb copy is restricted to in-frame clones and leaves out a portion. Altogether some 40,000 clones are present, 65% to 80% being singletons, with the ten largest covering around 9.1%. Input material: gut tissue. V usage is TRBV4-2 and J usage is TRBJ2-1; no firm D call. The receptor was derived from a boy younger than 18 with severe ulcerative colitis. This CDR3 reads CASSQVEEGEQFF. The CDR3 DNA reads TGTGCCAGCAGCCAAGTCGAGGAAGGTGAGCAGTTCTTC.